The 4 T cell receptor beta chains presented below share a single source sample, sequenced in a study of shared clonotypes between healthy human individuals (dated by TCRdb to between 2020 and 2021). Libraries were prepared through the immunoSEQ multiplex PCR assay. TCRdb carries this immuneACCESS record with in-frame sequences only. Its versions omit some clonotypes, under half of them owing to an unresolved V gene in the studies checked, with the rest unexplained. This sample lists around 2,000,000 clones; about 95% were detected once. The leading ten clones occupy roughly 1% of the sample. CD8 naive samples consisted of CD45RO-negative cells that were positively selected for CCR7, yielding a CD45RA+CCR7+ population without TemRA cells. Input material: naive CD8+ T cells sorted from blood. What the cell subset or site label conveys for this sample: CD45RA+CCR7+. These receptors all stem from a man between 18 and 29 years old in good health.

The V gene is TRBV7-9, the J gene TRBJ2-4, with D perhaps TRBD2 (5 bases). The CDR3 has 16 residues. Trimming cost V 4 bases and J 8 bases, with 21 bases left between them. The germline CDR1 and CDR2 sequences are SEHNR and FQNEAQ (reference sequence). The CDR3 is CASSSPREGRRDIQYF. The CDR3 DNA sequence: TGTGCCAGCAGCTCACCTCGAGAGGGAAGGAGAGACATTCAGTACTTC.

This chain connects TRBV29-1 to TRBJ2-1; the match to TRBD2 covers 8 bases. The CDR3 spans 13 residues. J was trimmed by 6 bases and V by 7 bases; bases with no gene match: 8. Germline loops: CDR1 SQVTM, CDR2 ANQGSEA. CDR3 DNA sequence: TGCAGCGCTGTCCGTACTAGCGGCAATGAGCAGTTCTTC. Protein sequence: CSAVRTSGNEQFF.

Points on this clone: Other DNA sequences in this specimen translate into the identical CDR3. The chain links TRBV6-5 to TRBJ1-2; TRBD1 aligns across 8 bases. Looked up from germline, CDR1 is MNHEY and CDR2 is SVGAGI. Trimming cost V 5 bases and J 8 bases; bases outside gene matches: 4. The CDR3 spans 12 residues. In DNA, the CDR3 is TGTGCCAGCAGTGGGACAGGAGGAGGCTACACCTTC. This gives the protein CASSGTGGGYTF.

As for this clone: As the CDR3 is not closed by the conserved phenylalanine or tryptophan, this likely results from a read error. This chain uses TRBV4-2 with TRBJ1-2; D is possibly TRBD1 (5 bases). Germline assignment: CDR1 LGHNA and CDR2 YNFKEQ. The CDR3 covers 14 residues. The V end was cut by 1 base, the J end by 7 bases, with 13 bases between. In DNA form, the CDR3 reads TGTGCCAGCAGCCAAGGGGGGACTTTAGCTGGCTACACCCTC. Translated, it gives CASSQGGTLAGYTL.